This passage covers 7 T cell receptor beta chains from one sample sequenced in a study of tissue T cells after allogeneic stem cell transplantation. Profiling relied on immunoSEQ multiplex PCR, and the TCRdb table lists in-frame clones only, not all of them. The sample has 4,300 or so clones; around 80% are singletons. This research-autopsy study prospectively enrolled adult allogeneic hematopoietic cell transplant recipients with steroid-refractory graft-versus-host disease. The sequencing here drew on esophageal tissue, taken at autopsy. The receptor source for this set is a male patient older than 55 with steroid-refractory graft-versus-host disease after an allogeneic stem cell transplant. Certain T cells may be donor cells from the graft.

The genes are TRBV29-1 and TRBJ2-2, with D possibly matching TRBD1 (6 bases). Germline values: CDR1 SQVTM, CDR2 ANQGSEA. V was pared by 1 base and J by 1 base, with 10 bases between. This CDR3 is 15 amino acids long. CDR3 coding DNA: TGCAGCGTTGAAGGGACAGAAAGGAACACCGGGGAGCTGTTTTTT. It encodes CSVEGTERNTGELFF.

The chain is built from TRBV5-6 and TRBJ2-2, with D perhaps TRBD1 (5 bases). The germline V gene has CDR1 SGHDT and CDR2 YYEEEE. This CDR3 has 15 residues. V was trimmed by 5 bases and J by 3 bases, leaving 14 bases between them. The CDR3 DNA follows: TGTGCCAGCAGTCTCTTTCGCAGGGACACCGGGGAGCTGTTTTTT. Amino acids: CASSLFRRDTGELFF.

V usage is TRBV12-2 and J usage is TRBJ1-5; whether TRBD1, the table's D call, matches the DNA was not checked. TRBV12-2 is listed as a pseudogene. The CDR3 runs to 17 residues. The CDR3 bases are TGTGCAAGTCGCTTAGCGGTGGCAGGGTATAGCAATCAGCCCCAGCATTTT. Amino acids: CASRLAVAGYSNQPQHF.

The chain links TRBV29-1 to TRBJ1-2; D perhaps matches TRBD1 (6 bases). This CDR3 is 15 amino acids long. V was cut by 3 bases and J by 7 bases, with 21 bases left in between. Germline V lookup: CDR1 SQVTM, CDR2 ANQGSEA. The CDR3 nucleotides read TGCAGCGTTGAGGGTTTTGCAGGGGCGCTAGTTGGCTACACCTTC. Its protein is CSVEGFAGALVGYTF.

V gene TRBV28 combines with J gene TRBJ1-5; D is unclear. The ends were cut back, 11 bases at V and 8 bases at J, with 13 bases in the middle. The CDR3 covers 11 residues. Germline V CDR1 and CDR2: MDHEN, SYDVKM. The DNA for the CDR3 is TGTGCCCACGGCGTTTTTGAGCCCCAGCATTTT. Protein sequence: CAHGVFEPQHF.

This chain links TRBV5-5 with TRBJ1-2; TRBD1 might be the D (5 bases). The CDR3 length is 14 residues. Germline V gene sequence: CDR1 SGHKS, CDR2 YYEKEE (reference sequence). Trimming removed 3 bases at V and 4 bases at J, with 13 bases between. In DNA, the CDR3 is TGTGCCAGCAGCTGGGGCAGGGAGGGCTATGGCTACACCTTC. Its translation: CASSWGREGYGYTF.

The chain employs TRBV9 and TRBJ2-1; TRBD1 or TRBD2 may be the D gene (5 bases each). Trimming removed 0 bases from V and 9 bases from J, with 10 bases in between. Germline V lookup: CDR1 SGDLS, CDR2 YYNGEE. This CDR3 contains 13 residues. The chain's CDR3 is CASSVGGETEQFF. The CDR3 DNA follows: TGTGCCAGCAGCGTAGGAGGGGAGACTGAGCAGTTCTTC.